This T cell receptor (beta chain) was profiled in a study of cytomegalovirus exposure and HLA in healthy donors. PCR employed 60 Vbeta and 13 Jbeta primers. Assay used: immunoSEQ multiplex PCR; TCRdb lists only in-frame clones, some missing. The data contain 170,000 or so clones, roughly 80% of them singletons. Study results and limitations: Several V segments, TRBV6-2 and TRBV6-3 among them, could not be told apart and were dropped.

Trimming stripped 3 bases from V and 7 bases from J, with 16 bases between. Germline CDR1 and CDR2: SGDLS and YYNGEE. The CDR3 has 14 residues. As to this clone: Antigen specificity is unknown.

The sequenced sample was PBMCs. The source of this sequence is a man between 35 and 55 years old in good health and CMV-seronegative. The genes are TRBV9 and TRBJ1-2; the D gene is possibly TRBD1 (5 bases). The CDR3 DNA sequence: TGTGCCAGCAGCGCCGCCGGGGGGGTGGCTGGCTACACCTTC. Its translation is CASSAAGGVAGYTF.